The present T cell receptor beta chain was sequenced within a study of T-cell memory formation after mild COVID-19. MiXCR, run by TCRdb on the 5' RACE reads, gives a single entry per CDR3 protein. The table has fewer than 550,000 distinct CDR3 sequences, 15% to 25% seen once; the top ten hold 8.4%. Comment on this clonotype: The antigen is unknown.

Findings of the study overall: Shrinking CD4+ clones were chiefly CM and EM; CD8+ ones were chiefly EMRA.

The germline V gene encodes CDR1 SEHNR and CDR2 FQNEAQ (reference sequence). The V gene end was trimmed by 1 base and the J gene end by 6 bases; junction bases not matched to a gene: 4. The CDR3 loop spans 14 amino acids. The chain employs TRBV7-9 and TRBJ2-3, with 7 bases lining up with TRBD1. Material for sequencing was PBMCs or a T cell subset sorted from them (not recorded which). This TCR came from an adult woman who had mild COVID-19 (a few samples of this study predate the infection). Cell type and time point are not known. The DNA of the CDR3 is TGTGCCAGCAGCTTAGGACAGGGCGTCGATACGCAGTATTTT. Amino acids: CASSLGQGVDTQYF.